Following are 10 T cell receptor beta chains from one sample sequenced in a study of T cells in Graves' hyperthyroidism and ophthalmopathy. TCR beta CDR3 regions were amplified from RNA. Primed by the HTBI set, a first-round RT-PCR was run on the TCR CDR3. One entry per CDR3 protein results from TCRdb running MiXCR on the multiplex PCR reads. The sample holds almost 600,000 distinct CDR3 sequences; under 60% are singletons and the top ten take approximately 8.4%. Source material: peripheral blood or thyroid tissue (not recorded which). These receptors all come from a woman between 18 and 29 years old with Graves' hyperthyroidism.

Comment on this clonotype: The germline gene is not matched at one end of the junction; a read error may be the cause. The rearrangement uses TRBV7-9 and TRBJ2-3; 9 bases are a match to TRBD2. The CDR3 loop spans 16 amino acids. Germline assignment: CDR1 SEHNR and CDR2 FQNEAQ (reference sequence). The CDR3 nucleotides read TGCGCCAGCAGCCTTAGCGGGAGCAAGGGCACAGATACGCAGTATTTT. It codes for CASSLSGSKGTDTQYF.

This clonotype was detected ten times or more. The CDR3, as DNA: TGTGCCAGCAGCGTAGCTACAGGGATCTCCTACGAGCAGTACTTC. Translating it yields CASSVATGISYEQYF. V usage is TRBV9 and J usage is TRBJ2-7, with D tentatively TRBD1 (6 bases). In germline, CDR1 is SGDLS, CDR2 YYNGEE. Trimming took 0 bases from V and 0 from J, leaving 10 bases between them. The CDR3 extends over 15 amino acids.

The chain uses TRBV15 and TRBJ2-7; 7 positions agree with TRBD2. Germline V gene data show CDR1 as LNHNV and CDR2 as YYDKDF (reference sequence). This CDR3 is built from 16 residues. Germline trimming cut 3 bases from V and 0 bases from J; bases unmatched to any gene: 8. DNA of the CDR3: TGTGCCACCAGCAGTGCGGACGGGGGGAGCTCCTACGAGCAGTACTTC. This translates into CATSSADGGSSYEQYF.

This clonotype appeared many times. J is TRBJ1-1 and V is TRBV19; D not resolved. Trimming removed 6 bases at V and 4 bases at J, with 12 bases between. CDR1 LNHDA and CDR2 SQIVND come from the germline V gene (reference sequence). CDR3 size: 13 residues. CDR3 coding DNA: TGTGCCAGTAGAACGGCGGAGGCCACTGAAGCTTTCTTT. This gives the protein CASRTAEATEAFF.

This clonotype has ten or more counts. V gene TRBV9 combines with J gene TRBJ2-5, with D possibly TRBD2 on 6 matching bases. CDR1 and CDR2 from the germline V gene are SGDLS and YYNGEE. The CDR3 extends over 15 amino acids. V gave up 3 bases and J gave up 5 bases, with 17 bases separating them. As DNA, the CDR3 is TGTGCCAGCAGCGCCTTTGGGGGGATGGGCGAGACCCAGTACTTC. This translates into CASSAFGGMGETQYF.

This clonotype was found many times. V is TRBV5-5 and J is TRBJ1-2; D not certain. Between the trimmed V and J ends, which lost 3 bases and 7 bases, there was a span of 10 bases. CDR3 size: 12 residues. Germline CDR1 is SGHKS and CDR2 is YYEKEE (reference sequence). Here the CDR3 reads CASSSGVIGYTF. The CDR3 DNA reads TGTGCCAGCAGCTCGGGAGTGATTGGCTACACCTTC.

The CDR3 coding sequence is TGTGCCAGCAGCCCCAATACCGGGAAATCGAGGGAGACCCAGTACTTC. Amino acids: CASSPNTGKSRETQYF. The rearrangement uses TRBV7-2 and TRBJ2-5; weak D call: TRBD2 (5 bases). Trimming cost V 5 bases and J 5 bases, with 21 bases left between them. The CDR3 is made up of 16 amino acids. The germline CDR1 and CDR2 sequences are SGHTA and FQGNSA.

The genes are TRBV29-1 and TRBJ1-2; D ambiguous. Trimming removed 8 bases from V and 5 bases from J, with 9 bases in between. This CDR3 comprises 10 residues. Germline lookup yields CDR1 SQVTM and CDR2 ANQGSEA. CDR3 sequence: CSSQRYGYTF. The CDR3 DNA is TGCAGCTCTCAGAGGTATGGCTACACCTTC.

This clonotype was counted a few times. The chain carries TRBV12-3 or TRBV12-4 and TRBJ1-4; D remains unclear. This CDR3 spans 16 amino acids. V lost 3 bases and J 0 bases, leaving 11 bases between the germline ends. CDR3 DNA: TGTGCCAGCAGTTTTTCAGTTACAGCAACTAATGAAAAACTGTTTTTT. Protein sequence: CASSFSVTATNEKLFF.

This rearrangement joins TRBV2 to TRBJ1-2; TRBD1 might be the D (6 bases). V lost 7 bases, J lost 5 bases, and 20 bases lay in between. The CDR3 runs 15 residues. Per germline, CDR1 SNHLY and CDR2 FYNNEI. For the CDR3, the DNA is TGTGCCAGCACCCAAAGTGGGCAGGGGCCATATGGCTACACCTTC. This codes for CASTQSGQGPYGYTF.